This entry concerns a single T cell receptor beta chain. What it recognizes is unknown. One base away lies a much larger clone, so this may be a sequencing read error. The data were obtained in a study of molecular identifiers for immune sequencing clone quantification. Looking at the study overall: Replicates split RNA from 20,000 or 100,000 naive CD8 cells five ways, and the researchers sequenced four portions.

The CDR3 sequence is 16 residues long. Germline assignment: CDR1 SGHRS and CDR2 YFSETQ. TCRdb reanalysed the PCR reads using MiXCR and keeps one entry per CDR3 protein. This sample carries approximately 40,000 distinct CDR3 sequences, roughly 18% of them seen once, and the ten largest clones take around 7%. Study-wide findings and caveats: Clones exceeding 20 RNA copies carried over 98% of effector molecules but under 1% of naive-cell molecules. Shared barcodes on identical TCR molecules could underestimate the sizes of highly expanded clones.

The sample consisted of naive CD8+ T cells from blood, with Jurkat cell RNA spiked in. Subset indicated: FACS-sorted CD8+CD4-CCR7+CD45RA+ naive T cells. The chain uses TRBV5-1 and TRBJ2-7; tentatively, D is TRBD1 or TRBD2 (5 bases each). The TCR comes from a human donor in good health. Some libraries in this study had Jurkat cell RNA spiked in. The CDR3 bases are TGCGCCAGCAGCGTTACGGGGCTAGCTGAAGCCTACGAGCAGAACTTC. Its protein is CASSVTGLAEAYEQNF.